The 17 T cell receptor beta chains in this list originate from one sample, sequenced in a study of blood T cell repertoires in COVID-19. Data came from immunoSEQ multiplex PCR; TCRdb stores just in-frame clones and leaves some out. In the table there are approximately 80,000 clones, 88% of which are singletons. Source material: peripheral blood. Source of these receptors: an elderly woman with acute or convalescent COVID-19.

V gene TRBV11-2 combines with J gene TRBJ1-6; 8 bases map to TRBD1. CDR1 is SGHAT, CDR2 FQNNGV, per germline. The CDR3 spans 16 residues. Trimming took 1 base from V and 6 from J; bases not matched to a gene: 5. CDR3 DNA: TGTGCCAGCAGCTTAGGGCCTGACAGGGGTAATTCACCCCTCCACTTT. This sequence encodes CASSLGPDRGNSPLHF.

The chain uses TRBV7-8 and TRBJ2-3; no firm D call. The CDR3 sequence is 12 residues long. V was clipped by 5 bases and J by 7 bases, with 10 bases between them. Germline loops: CDR1 SGHVS, CDR2 FQNEAQ. The CDR3 DNA reads TGTGCCAGCAGCCCCCAGGTGAATACGCAGTATTTT. Translation: CASSPQVNTQYF.

Points on this clone: With a much larger clone just one base away, this may be a read error. This sample also contains other DNA sequences that code for the same CDR3. The V and J genes are TRBV5-1 and TRBJ1-2; 12 nucleotides agree with TRBD1. Germline V gene data show CDR1 as SGHRS and CDR2 as YFSETQ. This CDR3 is built from 16 residues. DNA of the CDR3: TGCGCCAGCAGCCCCACCGGGACAGGGGGCGCCCATGGTTACACCTTC. This gives the protein CASSPTGTGGAHGYTF.

The rearrangement uses TRBV5-1 and TRBJ2-1; 7 nucleotides agree with TRBD2. After removal of 3 bases from V and 0 bases from J, the junction contained 12 bases not matched to a gene. The germline V gene encodes CDR1 SGHRS and CDR2 YFSETQ. The CDR3 totals 18 residues. The CDR3 DNA follows: TGCGCCAGCAGCTCACGACTAGCCGGGGGGAGCTCCTACAATGAGCAGTTCTTC. This encodes CASSSRLAGGSSYNEQFF.

The V gene is TRBV30, the J gene TRBJ1-5; maybe TRBD1 (5 bases). Germline CDR1 reads GTSNPN; CDR2 reads SVGIG (reference sequence). The germline V and J ends were trimmed by 2 bases and 0 bases, with 14 bases remaining between them. The CDR3 sequence is 16 residues long. The CDR3 here is CAWSSGGPYSNQPQHF. The CDR3 nucleotides are TGTGCCTGGAGTTCGGGGGGTCCATATAGCAATCAGCCCCAGCATTTT.

This clone was detected once. The gene calls are TRBV11-1 and TRBJ1-2, with D tentatively TRBD1 (6 bases). The CDR3 runs 15 residues. Trimming stripped 5 bases from V and 3 bases from J, with 16 bases between. Germline assignment: CDR1 SGHAT and CDR2 FQDESV (reference sequence). CDR3 loop: CASSPHLGQDYGYTF. CDR3 nucleotides: TGTGCCAGCAGCCCCCACCTGGGACAAGACTATGGCTACACCTTC.

This clone was observed a few times. The chain recombines TRBV4-1 with TRBJ1-1; no clear D. V gave up 0 bases and J gave up 7 bases, with 12 bases separating them. This CDR3 is 14 amino acids long. Germline-derived CDR1 and CDR2 are MGHRA and YSYEKL. The CDR3 DNA follows: TGCGCCAGCAGCCAAGAAGATGGGCAGCTTGAAGCTTTCTTT. As protein: CASSQEDGQLEAFF.

The CDR3 coding sequence is TGTGCCAGCAGTTCCCTTCGGACAGTTACCTACGAGCAGTACTTC. Translating gives CASSSLRTVTYEQYF. This chain joins TRBV27 and TRBJ2-7; a weak D match, TRBD1 (6 bases). This CDR3 comprises 15 residues. Trimming cost V 4 bases and J 2 bases, with 15 bases left between them. The V gene's germline CDR1 is MNHEY and CDR2 SMNVEV (reference sequence).

The chain is built from TRBV19 and TRBJ1-5; weak D call: TRBD1 (5 bases). V lost 2 bases, J lost 6 bases, and 14 bases lay in between. The germline V gene has CDR1 LNHDA and CDR2 SQIVND (reference sequence). This CDR3 contains 15 residues. This CDR3 reads CASSIRRQGGQPQHF. Here the CDR3 DNA reads TGTGCCAGTAGTATAAGGAGGCAGGGAGGTCAGCCCCAGCATTTT.

The genes are TRBV6-6 and TRBJ2-1; the match to TRBD2 covers 8 bases. CDR1 and CDR2 (germline): MNHNY, SVGAGI (reference sequence). Trimming cost V 5 bases and J 5 bases; bases outside gene matches: 8. The length of the CDR3 is 15 residues. Written as DNA, the CDR3 is TGTGCCAGCAGTCCGGGACTAGGGGTAAACAATGAGCAGTTCTTC. This codes for CASSPGLGVNNEQFF.

The chain combines TRBV19 with TRBJ1-5, with D possibly matching TRBD1 (6 bases). The CDR3 has 15 amino acids. The germline gives CDR1 LNHDA, CDR2 SQIVND (reference sequence). With 9 bases removed from V and 0 bases from J, the gap between germline ends came to 15 bases. The CDR3 nucleotides are TGTGCCAGCGGCAGGGGCGGTTATAGCAATCAGCCCCAGCATTTT. Its translation: CASGRGGYSNQPQHF.

The rearrangement joins TRBV6-2 or TRBV6-3 to TRBJ1-5; 9 bases align to TRBD1. V was pared by 0 bases and J by 6 bases, with 9 bases of the junction left unmatched. The CDR3 runs to 17 residues. Germline loops: CDR1 MNHEY, CDR2 SVGEGT. CDR3 region: CASSYSAGTGSLQPQHF. CDR3 sequence (DNA): TGTGCCAGCAGTTACTCGGCCGGGACAGGGTCCCTTCAGCCCCAGCATTTT.

This rearrangement joins TRBV30 to TRBJ2-2, with a possible D match to TRBD2 (7 bases). The CDR3 totals 14 residues. CDR1 is GTSNPN and CDR2 is SVGIG in the germline V gene (reference sequence). The V end lost 7 bases, the J end lost 2 bases, and 14 bases lay between the germline ends. The CDR3 DNA follows: TGTGCCTTAAGGGGGACTAAAAACACCGGGGAGCTGTTTTTT. Its translation: CALRGTKNTGELFF. Using reference TRBV30 and TRBJ2-2 for the parts outside the CDR3, the full variable domain is SQTIHQWPATLVQPVGSPLSLECTVEGTSNPNLYWYRQAAGRGLQLLFYSVGIGQISSEVPQNLSASRPQDRQFILSSKKLLLSDSGFYLCALRGTKNTGELFFGEGSRLTVL.

To note about this clone: Additional DNA sequences in this sample encode the identical CDR3. J is TRBJ1-1 and V is TRBV19, with D unclear. Trimming removed 3 bases at V and 1 base at J, with 9 bases between. The germline gives CDR1 LNHDA, CDR2 SQIVND (reference sequence). The CDR3 length is 14 residues. The DNA of the CDR3 is TGTGCCAGTAGTATTAGTCGTGGGAACACTGAAGCTTTCTTT. As protein: CASSISRGNTEAFF.

The chain carries TRBV2 and TRBJ2-3, with TRBD2 as a possible D gene (8 bases). Germline-derived CDR1 and CDR2 are SNHLY and FYNNEI. The CDR3 runs 18 residues. The V end was cut by 7 bases, the J end by 2 bases, with 25 bases between. The CDR3 DNA reads as TGTGCCAGCAACCTCAAGCAGGGACTAGGGGGCCCCACAGATACGCAGTATTTT. Translated, it gives CASNLKQGLGGPTDTQYF.

This clone was picked up a small number of times. The V and J genes are TRBV6-1 and TRBJ1-1; no clear D gene. Germline CDR1 MNHNS, CDR2 SASEGT. Trimming cost V 2 bases and J 4 bases, with 11 bases left between them. The CDR3 spans 14 residues. CDR3 nucleotide sequence: TGTGCCAGCAGTGAACCGGGTGTGAGCACTGAAGCTTTCTTT. Translation: CASSEPGVSTEAFF.

The J gene is TRBJ2-1, the V gene TRBV2; 8 nucleotides match TRBD2. CDR1 is SNHLY and CDR2 is FYNNEI in the germline V gene. The CDR3 runs 15 residues. V trimming: 4 bases; J trimming: 4 bases; junction bases outside the gene matches: 6. The CDR3 here is CASSGPGGEYNEQFF. The CDR3 DNA reads as TGTGCCAGCAGTGGGCCGGGGGGGGAATACAATGAGCAGTTCTTC.